These 21 T cell receptor beta chains were all obtained from the same sample, sequenced in a study of OX40 agonist ivuxolimab in advanced cancers. Clones were read by immunoSEQ multiplex PCR, and TCRdb kept only the in-frame ones, dropping some. The table has tens of thousands of clones, around nine tenths seen once; the top ten hold 2.5% to 3%. The specimen was CD4+ or CD8+ T cells sorted from blood, collected in a trial of the OX40 agonist ivuxolimab. These receptor sequences come from an adult with an advanced solid tumor such as melanoma, head and neck, liver or kidney cancer.

In DNA, the CDR3 is TGTGCCAGCAGCCTAATCCGGGACAGGGTATATTTGGGTGGGGCCAACGTCCTGACTTTC. It translates to CASSLIRDRVYLGGANVLTF. The V and J genes are TRBV14 and TRBJ2-6, with 9 bases aligning to TRBD1. The V gene's germline CDR1 is SGHDN and CDR2 FVKESK. J was trimmed by 3 bases and V by 4 bases; bases with no gene match: 16. The CDR3 is 20 residues long.

The rearrangement uses TRBV5-1 and TRBJ2-6; D gene unclear. This CDR3 has 16 amino acids. Germline CDR1 SGHRS, CDR2 YFSETQ. The ends were cut back, 4 bases at V and 1 base at J, with 12 bases in the middle. The CDR3 nucleotides read TGCGCCAGCAGCGATTTTGACCCTTCTGGGGCCAACGTCCTGACTTTC. Protein product: CASSDFDPSGANVLTF. Based on the CDR3 plus reference TRBV5-1 and TRBJ2-6, the full variable domain is KAGVTQTPRYLIKTRGQQVTLSCSPISGHRSVSWYQQTPGQGLQFLFEYFSETQRNKGNFPGRFSGRQFSNSRSEMNVSTLELGDSALYLCASSDFDPSGANVLTFGAGSRLTVL.

The rearrangement joins TRBV6-1 to TRBJ1-3; no firm D call. CDR1 and CDR2 (germline): MNHNS, SASEGT. The V gene lost 2 bases and the J gene lost 0 bases, with 8 bases spanning the gap. CDR3 size: 15 residues. The CDR3 spells CASSELWDSGNTIYF. The CDR3 bases are TGTGCCAGCAGTGAATTGTGGGACTCTGGAAACACCATATATTTT.

J is TRBJ1-5 and V is TRBV11-2, with D unclear. This CDR3 has 17 amino acids. From germline, CDR1 is SGHAT and CDR2 FQNNGV. V lost 1 base and J 0 bases, leaving 13 bases between the germline ends. The chain's CDR3 is CASSLGPLGNSNQPQHF. The CDR3 coding sequence is TGTGCCAGCAGCTTAGGGCCCCTGGGAAATAGCAATCAGCCCCAGCATTTT.

V is TRBV13 and J is TRBJ2-3, with a possible D match to TRBD2 (6 bases). From germline, CDR1 is PRHDT and CDR2 FYEKMQ (reference sequence). The CDR3 has 13 residues. V was cut by 5 bases and J by 0 bases, with 6 bases left in between. CDR3 sequence: CASSGGSTDTQYF. In DNA, the CDR3 is TGTGCCAGCAGCGGGGGGAGCACAGATACGCAGTATTTT.

The chain joins TRBV29-1 to TRBJ1-1; TRBD1 might be the D (5 bases). The CDR3 length is 14 residues. The V and J ends lost 7 bases and 5 bases respectively, with 20 bases between them. Germline assignment: CDR1 SQVTM and CDR2 ANQGSEA. The CDR3 bases are TGCAGCGCTACAATGGGGCAGTGGGGGACTGAAGCTTTCTTT. It translates to CSATMGQWGTEAFF.

The J gene is TRBJ1-1, the V gene TRBV7-9; D gene unclear. The V and J ends lost 3 bases and 6 bases respectively, with 5 bases between them. The CDR3 runs to 11 residues. Germline CDR1 and CDR2: SEHNR and FQNEAQ (reference sequence). The DNA for the CDR3 is TGTGCCAGCAGCTTCACGCCTGAAGCTTTCTTT. Amino acid sequence: CASSFTPEAFF.

The chain combines TRBV6-1 with TRBJ1-5, with a weak D call TRBD1 (6 bases). The CDR3 totals 16 residues. V was pared by 3 bases and J by 1 base, with 13 bases between. Germline assignment: CDR1 MNHNS and CDR2 SASEGT. The chain's CDR3 is CASSDLRGASNQPQHF. The CDR3 DNA sequence: TGTGCCAGCAGTGACCTTCGGGGGGCCAGCAATCAGCCCCAGCATTTT.

The rearrangement joins TRBV5-1 to TRBJ2-1, with 11 bases lining up with TRBD2. V shed 4 bases, J shed 9 bases, and the junction held 9 bases outside the gene matches. This CDR3 contains 15 residues. Germline-derived CDR1 and CDR2 are SGHRS and YFSETQ. The CDR3 DNA reads TGCGCCAGCAGCGGTAGACTAGCGGGGAGGGGTGAGCAGTTCTTC. The encoded protein is CASSGRLAGRGEQFF.

The rearrangement joins TRBV19 to TRBJ1-2; no reliable D call. This CDR3 has 15 amino acids. V was shortened by 0 bases and J by 4 bases, with 12 bases between the two germline ends. CDR1 LNHDA and CDR2 SQIVND come from the germline V gene (reference sequence). CDR3 sequence reads: CASSIDSRTPYGYTF. The CDR3 DNA is TGTGCCAGTAGTATAGACTCAAGAACGCCCTATGGCTACACCTTC.

This clone was seen once. The V gene is TRBV30, the J gene TRBJ2-5; D gene uncertain. Trimming pared 0 bases from V and 5 bases from J, leaving 16 bases between. Germline CDR1 reads GTSNPN; CDR2 reads SVGIG (reference sequence). This CDR3 is built from 15 residues. CDR3 residues: CAWSVLSSFRETQYF. DNA of the CDR3: TGTGCCTGGAGTGTACTTAGTTCATTTAGGGAGACCCAGTACTTC.

The genes are TRBV14 and TRBJ2-7; tentative D call: TRBD2 (5 bases). The germline V gene encodes CDR1 SGHDN and CDR2 FVKESK. Trimming stripped 5 bases from V and 6 bases from J, with 11 bases between. The CDR3 consists of 12 residues. The CDR3 bases are TGTGCCAGCAGCTACAGCCGGGGCGAGCAGTACTTC. Translated: CASSYSRGEQYF.

This chain links TRBV23-1 with TRBJ2-2, with 7 bases lining up with TRBD1. TRBV23-1 is assigned to the ORF class and has an uncertain function. The V and J ends lost 2 bases and 1 base, in that order; junction bases with no gene match: 10. The CDR3 consists of 18 residues. The CDR3 spells CASSQPWDRALNTGELFF. The CDR3 DNA reads as TGCGCCAGCAGTCAACCGTGGGACAGAGCGTTGAACACCGGGGAGCTGTTTTTT.

The V gene is TRBV19, the J gene TRBJ1-6; D is unclear. This CDR3 region has 12 residues. Trimming left V 3 bases short and J 8 bases short, with 5 bases between. Germline V gene sequence: CDR1 LNHDA, CDR2 SQIVND (reference sequence). This chain's CDR3 is CASSIVDSPLHF. The DNA for the CDR3 is TGTGCCAGTAGTATTGTGGATTCACCCCTCCACTTT.

The genes are TRBV29-1 and TRBJ1-4; no definite D call. Trimming removed 7 bases from V and 7 bases from J, with 10 bases in between. This CDR3 comprises 11 residues. Germline CDR1 is SQVTM and CDR2 is ANQGSEA. The CDR3 here is CSATSGEKLFF. For the CDR3, the DNA is TGCAGCGCCACCTCGGGTGAAAAACTGTTTTTT.

The chain combines TRBV6-6 with TRBJ1-1; D ambiguous. This CDR3 has 12 residues. Trimming took 4 bases from V and 2 from J, leaving 5 bases between them. CDR1 is MNHNY and CDR2 is SVGAGI in the germline V gene (reference sequence). The CDR3 nucleotides read TGTGCCAGCAGTTCGGCCAACACTGAAGCTTTCTTT. Translation gives CASSSANTEAFF.

CDR3 DNA sequence: TGTGCCAGCAGCCAAGGGGAGGGAAATCAGCCCCAGCATTTT. It encodes CASSQGEGNQPQHF. The V gene is TRBV14, the J gene TRBJ1-5; unclear D gene. Germline values: CDR1 SGHDN, CDR2 FVKESK. The ends were cut back, 1 base at V and 4 bases at J, with 8 bases in the middle. This CDR3 is built from 14 residues. The full variable domain, with the rest looked up from reference TRBV14 and TRBJ1-5, is EAGVTQFPSHSVIEKGQTVTLRCDPISGHDNLYWYRRVMGKEIKFLLHFVKESKQDESGMPNNRFLAERTGGTYSTLKVQPAELEDSGVYFCASSQGEGNQPQHFGDGTRLSIL.

V gene TRBV5-5 combines with J gene TRBJ2-1; possibly TRBD2 for D (6 bases). Trimming left V 3 bases short and J 0 bases short, with 13 bases between. CDR3 length equals 16 residues. CDR1 is SGHKS and CDR2 is YYEKEE in the germline V gene (reference sequence). The CDR3, as DNA: TGTGCCAGCAGCTCGGTTGGGCGGGGCTCCTACAATGAGCAGTTCTTC. Its translation: CASSSVGRGSYNEQFF.

The rearrangement uses TRBV28 and TRBJ1-5; D remains ambiguous. The germline V gene encodes CDR1 MDHEN and CDR2 SYDVKM. Trimming took off 5 bases at V and 1 base at J, with 12 bases between the two ends. This CDR3 comprises 15 residues. Written as DNA, the CDR3 is TGTGCCAGCAGTCCCCAAGACACAAGCAATCAGCCCCAGCATTTT. It specifies CASSPQDTSNQPQHF.

CDR3 DNA: TGCGCCAGCAGCCAAGTGGGCGGGGAGGGATCACCCCTCCACTTT. Its protein product is CASSQVGGEGSPLHF. The chain is built from TRBV4-1 and TRBJ1-6; D is unresolved. Trimming removed 1 base from V and 10 bases from J, with 14 bases in between. Germline CDR1 reads MGHRA; CDR2 reads YSYEKL. The length of the CDR3 is 15 residues.

The rearrangement links TRBV6-5 to TRBJ2-7; no reliable D call. Trimming removed 6 bases at V and 6 bases at J, with 12 bases between. Germline CDR1 reads MNHEY; CDR2 reads SVGAGI. The CDR3 length is 12 residues. The CDR3 protein is CASSASLFEQYF. The CDR3 nucleotides are TGTGCCAGCAGCGCTTCCCTCTTCGAGCAGTACTTC.